Listed here is a single T cell receptor (beta chain). What it binds is not known. Sequencing used immunoSEQ multiplex PCR; TCRdb keeps in-frame clones, though not all of them. The sample holds 100,000 to 150,000 clones; more than 75% are singletons and the top ten take 3.5%. This sample was included in a study of T cell responses to AZD1222 COVID-19 vaccine. Study-wide results and caveats: Recipients of two AZD1222 doses showed rising Spike-specific TCR breadth and depth.

The length of the CDR3 is 14 residues. CDR1 and CDR2 from the germline V gene are SQVTM and ANQGSEA. J lost 5 bases, V lost 7 bases, and 11 bases had no gene match. This specimen consisted of peripheral blood, obtained 28 days after the second AZD1222 dose. The rearrangement uses TRBV29-1 and TRBJ2-5, with 9 bases matching TRBD1. The origin of this receptor is an adult who received the AZD1222 COVID-19 vaccine. The CDR3 sequence: CSGSPGTGRETQYF. Here the CDR3 DNA reads TGCAGCGGAAGTCCCGGGACAGGGAGGGAGACCCAGTACTTC.